The clone carrying this T cell receptor beta chain was detected a few times. These data belong to a study of blood T cell repertoires in COVID-19. Per the authors' pipeline: For nucleated cells, counts were estimated from reference gene primer amplification. Sequenced by immunoSEQ multiplex PCR; TCRdb stores in-frame clones only, minus some. D and trimming come from the DNA, and the V and J calls and clone size come from that table. The sample gives around 110,000 clones, roughly 86% of which show up once; approximately 4.7% is in the top ten. Sample: peripheral blood. This TCR was recovered from a man in his forties or fifties with acute or convalescent COVID-19.

The CDR3 loop is CASSTDRGRVDTQYF. The CDR3 DNA sequence: TGTGCCAGCAGCACTGACAGGGGGCGTGTAGATACGCAGTATTTT. The J gene is TRBJ2-3, the V gene TRBV21-1; TRBD1, as called in the table, went unchecked against the DNA. TRBV21-1 is marked as a pseudogene. The CDR3 covers 15 residues.